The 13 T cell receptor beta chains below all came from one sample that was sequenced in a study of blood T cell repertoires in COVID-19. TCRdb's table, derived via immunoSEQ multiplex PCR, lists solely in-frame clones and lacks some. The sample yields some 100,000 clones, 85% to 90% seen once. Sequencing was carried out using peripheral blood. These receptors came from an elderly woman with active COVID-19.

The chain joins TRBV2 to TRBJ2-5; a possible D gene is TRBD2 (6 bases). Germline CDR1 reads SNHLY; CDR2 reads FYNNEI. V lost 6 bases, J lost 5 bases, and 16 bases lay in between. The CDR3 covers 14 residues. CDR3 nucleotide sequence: TGTGCCAGCAGCCTTAGGCGGGATGGGGAGACCCAGTACTTC. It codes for CASSLRRDGETQYF.

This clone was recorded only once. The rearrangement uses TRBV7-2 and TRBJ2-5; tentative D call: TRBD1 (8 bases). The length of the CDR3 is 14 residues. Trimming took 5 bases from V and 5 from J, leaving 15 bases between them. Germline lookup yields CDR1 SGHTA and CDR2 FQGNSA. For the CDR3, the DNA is TGTGCCAGCAGCCCTAACAGGGGGGGGGAGACCCAGTACTTC. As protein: CASSPNRGGETQYF.

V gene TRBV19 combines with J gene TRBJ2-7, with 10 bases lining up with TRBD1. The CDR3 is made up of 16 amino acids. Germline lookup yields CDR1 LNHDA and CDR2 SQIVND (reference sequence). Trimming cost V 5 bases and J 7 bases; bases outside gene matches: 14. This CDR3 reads CASSASRDRGRSEQYF. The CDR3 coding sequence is TGTGCCAGTAGTGCCAGCCGGGACAGGGGACGTAGTGAGCAGTACTTC.

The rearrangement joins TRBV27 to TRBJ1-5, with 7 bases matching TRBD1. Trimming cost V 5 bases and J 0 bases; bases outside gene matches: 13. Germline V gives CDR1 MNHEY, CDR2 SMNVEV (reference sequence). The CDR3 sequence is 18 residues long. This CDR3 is CASSRPPGGSSSNQPQHF. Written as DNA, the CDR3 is TGTGCCAGCAGTCGGCCCCCAGGGGGGTCCTCTAGCAATCAGCCCCAGCATTTT.

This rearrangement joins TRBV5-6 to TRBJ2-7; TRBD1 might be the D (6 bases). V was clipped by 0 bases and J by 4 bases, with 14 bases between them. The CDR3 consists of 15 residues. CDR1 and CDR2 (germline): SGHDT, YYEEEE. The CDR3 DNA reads TGTGCCAGCAGCTTGGGCCCAGGGGACACTTACGAGCAGTACTTC. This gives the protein CASSLGPGDTYEQYF.

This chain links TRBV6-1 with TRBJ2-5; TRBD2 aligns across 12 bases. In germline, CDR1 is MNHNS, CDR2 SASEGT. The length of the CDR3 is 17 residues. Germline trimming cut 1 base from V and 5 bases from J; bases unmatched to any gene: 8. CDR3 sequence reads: CASSEGKGLAGEETQYF. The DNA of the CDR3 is TGTGCCAGCAGTGAAGGGAAGGGACTAGCGGGTGAGGAGACCCAGTACTTC.

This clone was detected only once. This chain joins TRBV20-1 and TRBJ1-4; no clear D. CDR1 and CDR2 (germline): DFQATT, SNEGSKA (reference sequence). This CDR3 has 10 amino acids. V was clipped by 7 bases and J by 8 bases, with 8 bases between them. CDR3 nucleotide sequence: TGCAGTGTGGGAGGGGAAAAACTGTTTTTT. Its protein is CSVGGEKLFF.

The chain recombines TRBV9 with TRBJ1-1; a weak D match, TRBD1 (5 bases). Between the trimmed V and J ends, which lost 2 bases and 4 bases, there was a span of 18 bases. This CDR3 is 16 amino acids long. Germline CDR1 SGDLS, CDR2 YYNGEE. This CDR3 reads CASSVSPLPGLTEAFF. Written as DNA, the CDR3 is TGTGCCAGCAGCGTTTCGCCACTCCCGGGACTCACTGAAGCTTTCTTT.

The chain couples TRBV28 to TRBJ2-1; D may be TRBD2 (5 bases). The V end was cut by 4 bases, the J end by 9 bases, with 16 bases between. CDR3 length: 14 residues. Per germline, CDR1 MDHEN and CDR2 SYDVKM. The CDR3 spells CASSSAQLAGEQFF. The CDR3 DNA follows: TGTGCCAGCAGTTCCGCCCAGTTGGCGGGTGAGCAGTTCTTC.

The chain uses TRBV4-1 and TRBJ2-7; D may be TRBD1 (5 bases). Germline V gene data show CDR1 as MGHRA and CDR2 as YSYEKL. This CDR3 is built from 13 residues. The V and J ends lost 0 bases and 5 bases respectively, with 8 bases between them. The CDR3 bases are TGCGCCAGCAGCCAAGATCCAGGGAACGAGCAGTACTTC. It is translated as CASSQDPGNEQYF.

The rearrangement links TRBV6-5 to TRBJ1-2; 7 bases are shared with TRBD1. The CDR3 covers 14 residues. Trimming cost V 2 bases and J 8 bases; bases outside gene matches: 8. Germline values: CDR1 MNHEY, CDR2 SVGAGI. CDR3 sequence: CASSYRQGVEGYTF. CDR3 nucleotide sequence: TGTGCCAGCAGTTACCGACAGGGAGTCGAAGGCTACACCTTC.

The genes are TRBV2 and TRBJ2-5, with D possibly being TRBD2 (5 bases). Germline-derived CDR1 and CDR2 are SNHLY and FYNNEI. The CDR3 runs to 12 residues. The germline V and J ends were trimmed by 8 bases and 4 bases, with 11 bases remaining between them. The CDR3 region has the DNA TGTGCCAGCGGAGGCGGTAGAGAGACCCAGTACTTC. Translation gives CASGGGRETQYF.

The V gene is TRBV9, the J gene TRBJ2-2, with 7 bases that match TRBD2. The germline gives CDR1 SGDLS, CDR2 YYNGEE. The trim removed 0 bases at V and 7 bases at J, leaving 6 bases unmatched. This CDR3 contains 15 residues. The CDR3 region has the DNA TGTGCCAGCAGCGTAGTGGCGGGAGAAGGCGGGGAGCTGTTTTTT. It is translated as CASSVVAGEGGELFF.